The next 23 T cell receptor beta chains were all read from a single sample in a study of shared clonotypes between healthy human individuals. The data were produced by immunoSEQ multiplex PCR, yet TCRdb's version contains in-frame clones alone and is incomplete. The sample lists roughly 1.4 million clones, 97% to 99% occurring once. The sample taken for sequencing was naive CD4+ T cells sorted from blood. The subset here: CD45RA+ positively selected. The origin of the receptors is a man aged 25-45 years in good health.

This chain uses TRBV4-3 with TRBJ1-5; a possible D gene is TRBD1 (6 bases). The CDR3 is 14 residues long. Trimming shortened V by 4 bases and J by 6 bases, and 13 bases separated the two germline ends. Germline-derived CDR1 and CDR2 are LGHNA and YSLEER. The CDR3 DNA is TGCGCCAGCAGCCGCCAGGGCAGGGGTCAGCCCCAGCATTTT. Residues: CASSRQGRGQPQHF.

The gene calls are TRBV23-1 and TRBJ1-5; D remains unclear. TRBV23-1 counts as an open reading frame of uncertain function. This CDR3 has 14 amino acids. The V and J ends lost 3 bases and 6 bases respectively, with 12 bases between them. The CDR3 DNA follows: TGCGCCAGCAGTCATTACCACCTATTTCAGCCCCAGCATTTT. Its translation: CASSHYHLFQPQHF.

The V gene is TRBV7-9, the J gene TRBJ2-7; 7 nucleotides align to TRBD2. Unmatched junction bases numbered 5, after V lost 3 bases and J lost 3 bases. The CDR3 length is 14 residues. In germline, CDR1 is SEHNR, CDR2 FQNEAQ (reference sequence). The CDR3 DNA is TGTGCCAGCAGCTTCGTTCCTAGCGGCTACGAGCAGTACTTC. This codes for CASSFVPSGYEQYF.

The chain is built from TRBV12-5 and TRBJ1-1, with a possible D match to TRBD1 (5 bases). The CDR3 consists of 12 residues. Germline CDR1 is LGHNT and CDR2 is FRNRAP. Deletions cut 5 bases from V and 8 bases from J, with 12 bases between. The CDR3 DNA is TGTGCTAGTGGTCGGGACCTCCACGAAGCTTTCTTT. Protein sequence: CASGRDLHEAFF.

The gene calls are TRBV11-3 and TRBJ2-1, with D perhaps TRBD1 or TRBD2 (5 bases each). The CDR3 has 15 amino acids. Deletions cut 5 bases from V and 5 bases from J, with 16 bases between. The germline V gene has CDR1 SGHNT and CDR2 YENEEA. The chain's CDR3 is CASSITGGGNNEQFF. For the CDR3, the DNA is TGTGCCAGCAGCATCACAGGAGGAGGTAACAATGAGCAGTTCTTC.

This clone was seen only once. The rearrangement links TRBV20-1 to TRBJ2-5, with 7 bases lining up with TRBD2. This CDR3 is built from 11 residues. The V gene's germline CDR1 is DFQATT and CDR2 SNEGSKA (reference sequence). As DNA, the CDR3 is TGCAGCAGCGGGGCGCAAGAGACCCAGTACTTC. It encodes CSSGAQETQYF.

This chain connects TRBV9 to TRBJ1-5, with D hard to call. The CDR3 extends over 13 amino acids. Germline V gene lookup returns CDR1 SGDLS and CDR2 YYNGEE. V gave up 1 base and J gave up 9 bases, with 11 bases separating them. CDR3 sequence: CASSVNRAGPQHF. The CDR3 DNA sequence: TGTGCCAGCAGCGTAAATAGGGCTGGGCCCCAGCATTTT.

The V and J genes are TRBV27 and TRBJ1-2, with a possible D match to TRBD1 (5 bases). This CDR3 region has 16 residues. Germline V gene lookup returns CDR1 MNHEY and CDR2 SMNVEV (reference sequence). Trimming removed 4 bases at V and 8 bases at J, with 23 bases between. The CDR3 protein is CASSSGPNKGLGGYTF. The CDR3 coding sequence is TGTGCCAGCAGTTCCGGCCCGAATAAGGGACTTGGGGGCTACACCTTC.

This sequence joins TRBV11-1 and TRBJ1-1; D call uncertain. V was pared by 5 bases and J by 5 bases, with 12 bases between. This CDR3 spans 13 amino acids. Germline lookup yields CDR1 SGHAT and CDR2 FQDESV (reference sequence). The CDR3 sequence: CASSLGPRTEAFF. The CDR3 DNA reads as TGTGCCAGCAGCCTGGGTCCGAGGACTGAAGCTTTCTTT.

V is TRBV7-3 and J is TRBJ2-1, with TRBD2 matching over 7 bases. Germline CDR1 SGHTA, CDR2 FQGTGA. After removal of 0 bases from V and 6 bases from J, the junction contained 8 bases not matched to a gene. The CDR3 loop spans 16 amino acids. In DNA form, the CDR3 reads TGTGCCAGCAGCTTAACAAGCACTAGCGAGGCCAATGAGCAGTTCTTC. This translates into CASSLTSTSEANEQFF.

This chain connects TRBV11-2 to TRBJ1-1; perhaps TRBD1 as D (5 bases). This CDR3 spans 14 amino acids. Deletions cut 1 base from V and 0 bases from J, with 6 bases between. Germline values: CDR1 SGHAT, CDR2 FQNNGV. CDR3 sequence (DNA): TGTGCCAGCAGCTTAGTGGGGCTGAACACTGAAGCTTTCTTT. This encodes CASSLVGLNTEAFF.

The genes are TRBV4-2 and TRBJ1-2; D is perhaps TRBD1 (6 bases). The CDR3 is 15 amino acids. The V end lost 5 bases, the J end lost 6 bases, and 19 bases lay between the germline ends. Germline V gene lookup returns CDR1 LGHNA and CDR2 YNFKEQ. CDR3 in DNA: TGTGCCAGCAGCAACTTCGGACAGCGAGGGGATGGCTACACCTTC. Protein sequence: CASSNFGQRGDGYTF.

The chain joins TRBV28 to TRBJ2-6, with 9 bases matching TRBD1. Trimming removed 5 bases from V and 4 bases from J; junction bases left unmatched: 6. The CDR3 sequence is 16 residues long. From germline, CDR1 is MDHEN and CDR2 SYDVKM. The CDR3 DNA reads as TGTGCCAGCAGTAGGACAGGGGTGGCCGGGGCCAACGTCCTGACTTTC. Encoded protein: CASSRTGVAGANVLTF.

The V and J genes are TRBV5-6 and TRBJ2-7, with a possible D match to TRBD1 (6 bases). V was trimmed by 3 bases and J by 9 bases, leaving 25 bases between them. Germline values: CDR1 SGHDT, CDR2 YYEEEE. The CDR3 contains 16 residues. CDR3 coding DNA: TGTGCCAGCAGCTGGTCAGGGGTTGCATTGTACGATGTGCAGTACTTC. Amino acid sequence: CASSWSGVALYDVQYF.

The rearrangement uses TRBV21-1 and TRBJ2-1; TRBD2 is taken as the D call from the table, unchecked against the DNA. TRBV21-1 is termed a pseudogene. This CDR3 has 15 residues. The chain's CDR3 is CASSKFKEGSGEQFF. The CDR3 DNA reads as TGTGCCAGCAGCAAATTTAAGGAGGGATCTGGTGAGCAGTTCTTC.

The chain carries TRBV28 and TRBJ2-7; 10 nucleotides match TRBD2. The trim removed 6 bases at V and 3 bases at J, leaving 8 bases unmatched. CDR1 MDHEN and CDR2 SYDVKM come from the germline V gene. The CDR3 runs to 15 residues. In DNA, the CDR3 is TGTGCCAGCAGCCTAGCGGGAGTCGTAGACTACGAGCAGTACTTC. Translated: CASSLAGVVDYEQYF.

The V and J genes are TRBV9 and TRBJ2-3; 14 bases are a match to TRBD2. The germline V gene encodes CDR1 SGDLS and CDR2 YYNGEE. The V and J ends lost 0 bases and 6 bases, in that order; junction bases with no gene match: 12. The CDR3 totals 19 residues. This CDR3 reads CASSVATGGLAGASDTQYF. As DNA, the CDR3 is TGTGCCAGCAGCGTAGCTACGGGGGGACTAGCGGGAGCATCCGATACGCAGTATTTT.

Of note for this clone: Other DNA sequences from this sample encode an identical CDR3 as well. Here the CDR3 reads CASSPRGGSYEQYF. The CDR3 nucleotides are TGTGCCAGCTCACCACGCGGCGGATCCTACGAGCAGTACTTC. The chain joins TRBV18 to TRBJ2-7, with unresolved D. Trimming removed 1 base from V and 1 base from J, with 8 bases in between. The CDR3 spans 14 residues. Germline V gene sequence: CDR1 KGHSH, CDR2 LQKENI.

The chain carries TRBV15 and TRBJ1-4; D remains ambiguous. The germline V gene encodes CDR1 LNHNV and CDR2 YYDKDF (reference sequence). The V gene lost 5 bases and the J gene lost 7 bases, with 14 bases spanning the gap. The CDR3 totals 14 residues. The CDR3 sequence is CATSSPGFSEKLFF. CDR3 coding DNA: TGTGCCACCAGCTCCCCCGGATTTAGTGAAAAACTGTTTTTT.

The CDR3 sequence: CASSRRGEDGYTF. The CDR3 DNA reads as TGTGCCAGCAGCCGGCGGGGCGAAGATGGCTACACCTTC. The chain carries TRBV21-1 and TRBJ1-2. TRBV21-1 is a pseudogene. This CDR3 contains 13 residues.

The CDR3 is CASSPRTGPNTEAFF. In nucleotides, the CDR3 is TGCGCCAGCAGCCCCCGGACAGGGCCGAACACTGAAGCTTTCTTT. The V gene is TRBV5-1, the J gene TRBJ1-1, with 8 bases fitting TRBD1. The germline V gene encodes CDR1 SGHRS and CDR2 YFSETQ. Trimming at V came to 4 bases and at J to 1 base, leaving 6 bases not matched to a gene. The CDR3 totals 15 residues.

J is TRBJ2-7 and V is TRBV19, with 8 bases identical to TRBD1. Germline loops: CDR1 LNHDA, CDR2 SQIVND (reference sequence). The CDR3 length is 15 residues. V lost 5 bases and J lost 2; bases outside the gene matches: 8. This CDR3 is CASSVRTGKAYEQYF. DNA of the CDR3: TGTGCCAGTAGTGTTCGGACAGGGAAGGCCTACGAGCAGTACTTC.

V is TRBV4-1 and J is TRBJ2-3; D is perhaps TRBD1 or TRBD2 (6 bases each). Per the germline V gene, CDR1 is MGHRA and CDR2 is YSYEKL. The CDR3 totals 17 residues. Trimming cost V 3 bases and J 1 base, with 17 bases left between them. The CDR3: CASSQEGQGFGTDTQYF. In DNA form, the CDR3 reads TGCGCCAGCAGCCAGGAGGGGCAGGGGTTTGGCACAGATACGCAGTATTTT.